This T cell receptor (beta chain) originates from a study of blood T cell repertoires in COVID-19. Study context: There were acute and convalescent COVID-19 samples, and they came from the United States, Italy and Spain.

CDR1 is MNHEY and CDR2 is SVGAGI in the germline V gene. This CDR3 is 15 amino acids long. Deletions cut 7 bases from V and 0 bases from J, with 15 bases between. Sequencing was performed with immunoSEQ multiplex PCR; in TCRdb, only in-frame clones are kept and a portion is missing. The sample has roughly 190,000 clones; about four fifths are singletons. The rearrangement uses TRBV6-5 and TRBJ1-1, with no clear D. The TCR was taken from a man in his forties who had recovered from COVID-19. Sequenced input: PBMCs or T cells enriched from blood (not recorded which). CDR3 loop: CASIRNGMMNTEAFF. In nucleotides, the CDR3 is TGTGCCAGCATTCGAAACGGGATGATGAACACTGAAGCTTTCTTT.